A selection of T cell receptor beta chains follows, all from one sample in a study of cytomegalovirus exposure and HLA in healthy donors. Sequencing used immunoSEQ multiplex PCR; TCRdb keeps in-frame clones, though not all of them. The repertoire consists of 100,000 to 150,000 clones, with 80% occurring once and the leading ten covering 1.2%. Input material: PBMCs. Every receptor here comes from a female donor in good health and CMV-seronegative. CDR3s leave out the opening cysteine and the closing phenylalanine or tryptophan.

AISARGQSGNTIY	13	TRBV10-3	TRBJ1-3
ASSAPGTGGNTIY	13	TRBV19	TRBJ1-3
ASSQDRRVYGKNIQY	15	TRBV4-1	TRBJ2-4
ASSFLARHSGANVLT	15	TRBV7-6	TRBJ2-6
ASTRDIGLGEQY	12	TRBV10-1	TRBJ2-7
ASSPPIDTQY	10	TRBV7-8	TRBJ2-3
ASSGLAGGIISTDTQY	16	TRBV2	TRBJ2-3
ASSLTPGRDEQF	12	TRBV27	TRBJ2-1
ASSLGGRYFSGYT	13	TRBV7-8	TRBJ1-2
ASGGTDGYT	9	TRBV5-6	TRBJ1-2
SVEDQKDRAGYT	12	TRBV29-1	TRBJ1-2
ASSYFGGDYGYT	12	TRBV6-5	TRBJ1-2
ASSLFGFWNEQF	12	TRBV7-8	TRBJ2-1
ASSRQGYEQY	10	TRBV6-1	TRBJ2-7
ASSRTLTSDGLF	12	TRBV18	TRBJ2-1
ASSIGDLSGNTIY	13	TRBV7-9	TRBJ1-3
ASSARQGRYNSPLH	14	TRBV2	TRBJ1-6